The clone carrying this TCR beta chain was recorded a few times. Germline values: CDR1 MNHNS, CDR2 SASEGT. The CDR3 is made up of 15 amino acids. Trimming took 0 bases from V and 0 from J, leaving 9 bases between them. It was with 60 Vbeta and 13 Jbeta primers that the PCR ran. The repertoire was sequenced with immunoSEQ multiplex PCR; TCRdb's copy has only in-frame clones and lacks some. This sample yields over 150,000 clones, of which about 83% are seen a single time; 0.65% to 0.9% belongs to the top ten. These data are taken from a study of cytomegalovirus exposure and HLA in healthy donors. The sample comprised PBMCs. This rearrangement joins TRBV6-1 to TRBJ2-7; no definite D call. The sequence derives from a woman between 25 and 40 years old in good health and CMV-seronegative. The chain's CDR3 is CASSEAVDYSYEQYF. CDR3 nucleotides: TGTGCCAGCAGTGAAGCTGTAGATTACTCCTACGAGCAGTACTTC.